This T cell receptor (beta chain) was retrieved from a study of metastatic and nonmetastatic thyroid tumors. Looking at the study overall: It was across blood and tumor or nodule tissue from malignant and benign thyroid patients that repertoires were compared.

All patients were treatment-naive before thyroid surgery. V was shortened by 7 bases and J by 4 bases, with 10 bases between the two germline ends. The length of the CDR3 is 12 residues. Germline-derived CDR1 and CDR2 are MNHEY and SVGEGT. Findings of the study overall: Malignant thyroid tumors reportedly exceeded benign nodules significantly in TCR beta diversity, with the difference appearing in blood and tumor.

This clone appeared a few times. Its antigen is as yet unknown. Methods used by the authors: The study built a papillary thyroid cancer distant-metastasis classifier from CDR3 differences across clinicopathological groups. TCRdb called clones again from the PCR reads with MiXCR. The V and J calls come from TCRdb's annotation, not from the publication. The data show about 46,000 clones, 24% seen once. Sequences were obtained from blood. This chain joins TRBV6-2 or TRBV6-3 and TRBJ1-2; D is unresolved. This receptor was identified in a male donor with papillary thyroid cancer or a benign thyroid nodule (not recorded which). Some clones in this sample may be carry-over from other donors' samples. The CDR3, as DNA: TGTGCCAGCACCCGGACCGGCTATGGCTACACCTTC. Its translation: CASTRTGYGYTF.